The 3 T cell receptor beta chains below all came from one sample that was sequenced in a study of blood T cells in healthy people across ages. It was with a sample-barcoded 5' primer and a J-beta primer mix that a second PCR of roughly 6 to 12 cycles was run. Via MiXCR, TCRdb re-called the 5' RACE reads, giving one row per CDR3 protein. The sample holds about a million distinct CDR3 sequences; approximately 50% are singletons and the top ten take about 22%. Material for sequencing was blood. The receptor set was obtained from a woman in her fifties or sixties in good health.

The chain carries TRBV28 and TRBJ2-7, with 11 positions matching TRBD2. With V trimmed by 8 bases and J by 7 bases, 10 bases remained unmatched. CDR3 size: 14 residues. CDR1 and CDR2 from the germline V gene are MDHEN and SYDVKM. CDR3 residues: CASGALAGDWEQYF. The CDR3 coding sequence is TGTGCCAGCGGCGCACTAGCGGGAGACTGGGAGCAGTACTTC.

This sequence joins TRBV29-1 and TRBJ2-7, with 7 bases matching TRBD1. V lost 1 base to trimming and J lost 2 bases; unmatched junction nucleotides: 11. The CDR3 has 16 residues. Germline assignment: CDR1 SQVTM and CDR2 ANQGSEA. The CDR3 here is CSVEVTGAGPTYEQYF. CDR3 DNA sequence: TGCAGCGTTGAAGTCACAGGGGCAGGTCCAACCTACGAGCAGTACTTC.

This rearrangement joins TRBV2 to TRBJ2-7; D is ambiguous. Near its end, the DNA agrees better with TRBJ2-5, so the J call may be wrong. The CDR3 consists of 12 residues. Germline-derived CDR1 and CDR2 are SNHLY and FYNNEI. The CDR3 reads CASGLVWETQYF. The CDR3 DNA sequence: TGTGCCAGCGGCCTTGTGTGGGAGACCCAGTACTTC.